The 8 T cell receptor beta chains in this list originate from one sample, sequenced in a study of blood T cell repertoires in COVID-19. Data came from immunoSEQ multiplex PCR; TCRdb stores just in-frame clones and leaves some out. Of just over 250,000 clones listed, 80% to 90% were seen once; the top ten hold roughly 10%. The specimen sequenced was peripheral blood. The receptor source for this set is a woman in her 70s with COVID-19, enrolled during active disease.

This clone was picked up one time. The rearrangement joins TRBV7-9 to TRBJ2-2; perhaps TRBD2 as D (6 bases). Trimming cost V 6 bases and J 4 bases, with 15 bases left between them. Germline V gene sequence: CDR1 SEHNR, CDR2 FQNEAQ (reference sequence). The CDR3 extends over 15 amino acids. CDR3 sequence reads: CASSLGGAGTGELFF. In DNA, the CDR3 is TGTGCCAGCAGTCTTGGAGGGGCGGGCACCGGGGAGCTGTTTTTT. Using reference TRBV7-9 and TRBJ2-2 for the parts outside the CDR3, the full variable domain is DTGVSQNPRHKITKRGQNVTFRCDPISEHNRLYWYRQTLGQGPEFLTYFQNEAQLEKSRLLSDRFSAERPKGSFSTLEIQRTEQGDSAMYLCASSLGGAGTGELFFGEGSRLTVL.

This chain joins TRBV5-1 and TRBJ2-2, with D possibly being TRBD1 (6 bases). Germline V CDR1 and CDR2: SGHRS, YFSETQ. The CDR3 runs 15 residues. The V end was cut by 0 bases, the J end by 4 bases, with 10 bases between. The CDR3 DNA is TGCGCCAGCAGCTTGGTGGACAGTCTCACCGGGGAGCTGTTTTTT. It yields the protein CASSLVDSLTGELFF. The full variable domain, with the rest looked up from reference TRBV5-1 and TRBJ2-2, is KAGVTQTPRYLIKTRGQQVTLSCSPISGHRSVSWYQQTPGQGLQFLFEYFSETQRNKGNFPGRFSGRQFSNSRSEMNVSTLELGDSALYLCASSLVDSLTGELFFGEGSRLTVL.

V gene TRBV4-3 combines with J gene TRBJ1-6, with 11 bases aligning to TRBD1. The CDR3 has 15 residues. The trim removed 4 bases at V and 5 bases at J, leaving 1 base unmatched. CDR1 is LGHNA and CDR2 is YSLEER in the germline V gene. The CDR3 nucleotides read TGCGCCAGCAGCCCGGGACAGGGGGATAATTCACCCCTCCACTTT. Translation: CASSPGQGDNSPLHF.

This sequence joins TRBV20-1 and TRBJ2-1; possible D gene TRBD1, 5 bases. The CDR3 is 11 residues long. V was shortened by 1 base and J by 15 bases, with 13 bases between the two germline ends. Germline CDR1 DFQATT, CDR2 SNEGSKA (reference sequence). The CDR3 reads CSARAGASTFF. The CDR3 region has the DNA TGCAGTGCTAGAGCTGGGGCGTCTACGTTCTTC.

The chain is built from TRBV4-3 and TRBJ2-7; weak D call: TRBD1 (5 bases). V lost 2 bases and J 5 bases, leaving 10 bases between the germline ends. Germline V gene data show CDR1 as LGHNA and CDR2 as YSLEER. The CDR3 extends over 13 amino acids. In nucleotides, the CDR3 is TGCGCCAGCAGCCAATCAGGGTATGACGAGCAGTACTTC. As protein: CASSQSGYDEQYF.

This chain uses TRBV27 with TRBJ1-6, with 8 bases that match TRBD1. Losses at the gene ends were 0 bases for V and 7 bases for J; bases not matched to a gene: 11. Germline CDR1 MNHEY, CDR2 SMNVEV (reference sequence). The CDR3 loop spans 18 amino acids. CDR3 sequence (DNA): TGTGCCAGCAGTTTATCTCCGTCCGGACAGGGAATAAATTCACCCCTCCACTTT. Protein sequence: CASSLSPSGQGINSPLHF.

The sample holds one count of this clone. The rearrangement links TRBV30 to TRBJ1-4; D may be TRBD1 (6 bases). V was clipped by 4 bases and J by 8 bases, with 14 bases between them. The length of the CDR3 is 13 residues. The germline V gene encodes CDR1 GTSNPN and CDR2 SVGIG (reference sequence). This CDR3 reads CAWKRSGEEKLFF. CDR3 nucleotides: TGTGCCTGGAAACGTTCAGGGGAGGAAAAACTGTTTTTT.

This chain uses TRBV5-1 with TRBJ2-7; 8 nucleotides match TRBD2. Trimming at V came to 1 base and at J to 2 bases, leaving 8 bases not matched to a gene. This CDR3 comprises 16 residues. The V gene's germline CDR1 is SGHRS and CDR2 YFSETQ. CDR3 nucleotides: TGCGCCAGCAGCTTGAAGGACGGCGGGGGGCCCTACGAGCAGTACTTC. Amino acid sequence: CASSLKDGGGPYEQYF.